This T cell receptor beta chain stems from a study of vaccination and CD4 T cells after COVID-19. Specified treatment: approximately 9-day PBMC culture with coronavirus spike peptide pools or control peptides (ViraFEST assay). The unexposed donor gave CD4+ T cells before the COVID-19 pandemic (2011-2018). An Oncomine TCR Beta short-read assay was used to sequence the DNA from cultured CD4+ T cells. One entry per CDR3 protein results from TCRdb running MiXCR on the PCR reads. The table records about 7,000 distinct CDR3 sequences, roughly 36% of them present only once. J gave up 3 bases and V 2 bases, and 4 bases lay outside the gene matches. Germline lookup yields CDR1 SGHTA and CDR2 FQGNSA. The CDR3 contains 14 residues. This clonotype was detected a few times. Its antigen is still unknown.

The sample consisted of CD4+ T cells from blood, cultured in vitro. The V and J genes are TRBV7-2 and TRBJ2-7, with 7 nucleotides matching TRBD2. The source of this sequence is a human donor in good health. CDR3 sequence: CASSLRGEGYEQYF. The DNA of the CDR3 is TGTGCCAGCAGCTTAAGAGGGGAGGGCTACGAGCAGTACTTC.